Below, one T cell receptor (beta chain) is given with its context. Per the original data handling: Amplification from reference gene primers served as the basis for estimated nucleated cell counts. TCRdb's table, derived via immunoSEQ multiplex PCR, lists solely in-frame clones and lacks some. From that table come the V and J calls and clone size; the DNA was used to work out D and trimming. Of about 100,000 clones listed, approximately 80% were seen once; the top ten hold roughly a third. V lost 0 bases, J lost 2 bases, and 17 bases lay in between. The germline V gene has CDR1 KGHSH and CDR2 LQKENI. The CDR3 covers 18 residues. The sample is drawn from a study of blood T cell repertoires in COVID-19. In the study overall: Whether acute or convalescent, the COVID-19 samples came from the United States, Italy and Spain. PBMCs, B-cell-depleted T cells, or T cells were the source of the cDNA or gDNA that made up the material.

The TCR was taken from a man aged 65-85 years with active or convalescent COVID-19. The chain combines TRBV18 with TRBJ1-3; D might be TRBD1 (5 bases). Sequencing used peripheral blood. In DNA form, the CDR3 reads TGTGCCAGCTCACCACCGGTAGGGGTCCCGGCGGCTGGAAACACCATATATTTT. Translation gives CASSPPVGVPAAGNTIYF.